The T cell receptor beta chain under discussion was sequenced for a study of pediatric ulcerative colitis. Broader study findings: Two rectal CDR3 clonotypes occurred in all ulcerative colitis patients.

Assay: immunoSEQ multiplex PCR; the TCRdb copy retains only in-frame clones and omits some. Found here are about 35,000 clones, 81% of them singletons; the top ten hold around 0.96%. Trimming took off 0 bases at V and 0 bases at J, with 6 bases between the two ends. CDR3 length equals 14 residues. The V gene's germline CDR1 is SGHRS and CDR2 YFSETQ. As concerns this clone: What it recognizes is unknown.

Rectal tissue came from one to two pinch biopsies taken at colonoscopy. The clonotype comes from a boy aged 5-17 years with mild ulcerative colitis. Sequencing was done on a sample of gut tissue. The chain carries TRBV5-1 and TRBJ2-5; D is undetermined. CDR3 DNA sequence: TGCGCCAGCAGCTTGGTGGGGTACCAAGAGACCCAGTACTTC. Amino acids: CASSLVGYQETQYF.